The clone carrying this T cell receptor (beta chain) was observed once. No antigen is known for it. Its ends do not fully match the called genes, so a read error is possible. This sample stems from a study of shared clonotypes between healthy human individuals. About the study: A donor's plate count was three for CD4 naive and three for CD4 memory; CD8 naive had two and CD8 memory one. General study results and limits: Approximately 4.6% of naive CD4 clonotypes were common to several donors. Donor clonotype sharing was expected to depend on sequencing depth.

Germline-derived CDR1 and CDR2 are SGHDN and FVKESK. The CDR3 extends over 14 amino acids. Genomic DNA belonging to each subset was distributed in equal measure over several immunoSEQ plates. Using immunoSEQ multiplex PCR, the repertoire was profiled, and TCRdb retains in-frame clones only, with some absent. The table has about 2 million clones, around 95% seen once. This sequence joins TRBV14 and TRBJ1-1; D gene ambiguous. The source of this sequence is a man aged 18 to 35 in good health. Sequencing was carried out using naive CD4+ T cells sorted from blood. The subset: CD45RA+ positively selected. The chain's CDR3 is CASSQDTAYTEAFF. The DNA of the CDR3 is TGCGCCAGCAGCCAAGACACAGCCTACACTGAAGCTTTCTTT.